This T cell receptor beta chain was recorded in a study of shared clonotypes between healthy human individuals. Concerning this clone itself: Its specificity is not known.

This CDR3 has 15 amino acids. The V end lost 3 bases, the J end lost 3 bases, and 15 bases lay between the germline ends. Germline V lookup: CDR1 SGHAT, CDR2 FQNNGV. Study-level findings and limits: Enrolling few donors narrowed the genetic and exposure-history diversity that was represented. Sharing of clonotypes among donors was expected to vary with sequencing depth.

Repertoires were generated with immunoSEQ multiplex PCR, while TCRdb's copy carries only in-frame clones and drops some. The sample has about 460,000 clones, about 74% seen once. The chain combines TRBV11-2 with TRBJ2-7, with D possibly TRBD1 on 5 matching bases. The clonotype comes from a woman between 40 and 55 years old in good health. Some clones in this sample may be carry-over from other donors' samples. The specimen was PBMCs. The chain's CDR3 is CASSFPGQANYEQYF. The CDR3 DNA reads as TGTGCCAGCAGCTTTCCAGGACAAGCTAACTACGAGCAGTACTTC.